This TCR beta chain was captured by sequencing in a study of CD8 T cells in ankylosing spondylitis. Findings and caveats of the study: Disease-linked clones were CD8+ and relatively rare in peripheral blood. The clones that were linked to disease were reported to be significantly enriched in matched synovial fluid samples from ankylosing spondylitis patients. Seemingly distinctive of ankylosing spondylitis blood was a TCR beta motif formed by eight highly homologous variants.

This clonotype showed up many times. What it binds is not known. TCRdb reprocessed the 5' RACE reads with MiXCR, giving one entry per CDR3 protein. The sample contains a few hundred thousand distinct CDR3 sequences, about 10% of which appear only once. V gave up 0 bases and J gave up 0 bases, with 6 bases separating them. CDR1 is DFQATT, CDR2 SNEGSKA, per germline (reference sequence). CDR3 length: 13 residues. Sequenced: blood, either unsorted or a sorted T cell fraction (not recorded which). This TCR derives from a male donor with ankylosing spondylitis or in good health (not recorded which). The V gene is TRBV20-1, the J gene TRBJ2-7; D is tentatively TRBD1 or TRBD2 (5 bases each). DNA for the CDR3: TGCAGTGCTAGAGAGGGGGTCTCCTACGAGCAGTACTTC. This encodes CSAREGVSYEQYF.